This T cell receptor (beta chain) was identified during a study of blood T cells in healthy people across ages. With 0 bases removed from V and 3 bases from J, the gap between germline ends came to 8 bases. Germline V gene data show CDR1 as MNHEY and CDR2 as SVGAGI. This CDR3 is 14 amino acids long. This clonotype was detected a few times. A second about 7 to 12 cycle PCR used barcoded and J-beta primers. TCRdb independently ran MiXCR on the 5' RACE reads; one entry per CDR3 protein. Of around 1,800,000 distinct CDR3 sequences in the sample, around 42% were seen once. The sample consisted of blood. This receptor was identified in a human donor in good health. The chain has TRBV6-5 and TRBJ1-2; D remains unclear. The CDR3 spells CASSYSRWHYGYTF. The CDR3 DNA sequence: TGTGCCAGCAGTTACTCGAGGTGGCACTATGGCTACACCTTC.